These 3 T cell receptor beta chains were all obtained from the same sample, sequenced in a study of blood T cell repertoires in COVID-19. The assay was immunoSEQ multiplex PCR, and TCRdb's table has in-frame clones only and misses some. This sample carries 200,000 to 250,000 clones, roughly 85% of them seen once, and the ten largest clones take approximately 9.1%. The material sequenced was PBMCs or T cells enriched from blood (not recorded which). The receptors were gathered from a woman in her forties or fifties with acute COVID-19.

The CDR3 protein is CASSPVPGPGGLLHGYTF. The DNA of the CDR3 is TGTGCCAGCAGTCCAGTCCCGGGGCCCGGGGGGCTTTTGCATGGCTACACCTTC. The chain links TRBV6-6 to TRBJ1-2; D may be TRBD1 (6 bases). V lost 5 bases and J lost 6, with 28 bases in between. Germline V gene data show CDR1 as MNHNY and CDR2 as SVGAGI (reference sequence). The CDR3 totals 18 residues.

J is TRBJ2-1 and V is TRBV11-3; 8 bases are a match to TRBD2. V gave up 2 bases and J gave up 8 bases; unmatched junction bases: 8. Germline V CDR1 and CDR2: SGHNT, YENEEA. This CDR3 is built from 15 residues. In DNA, the CDR3 is TGTGCCAGCAGCTTAATGTCGTCGGGGGGGCATGAGCAGTTCTTC. Amino acids: CASSLMSSGGHEQFF.

V and J are TRBV18 and TRBJ1-5; 10 positions agree with TRBD1. Trimming took 5 bases from V and 3 from J; bases not matched to a gene: 13. CDR3 length: 18 residues. Germline V gene lookup returns CDR1 KGHSH and CDR2 LQKENI. CDR3 nucleotide sequence: TGTGCCAGCTCAAGACGACCGGGACAGGGGTTACCCAATCAGCCCCAGCATTTT. This encodes CASSRRPGQGLPNQPQHF.